The text below deals with one TCR beta chain. The record originates from a study of response to subunit inactivated influenza vaccine. The CDR3 contains 14 residues. Between the trimmed V and J ends, which lost 1 base and 7 bases, there was a span of 11 bases. From germline, CDR1 is SEHNR and CDR2 FQNEAQ (reference sequence). TCRdb called the RT-PCR reads again in MiXCR, with one record for every CDR3 protein. The table has roughly 190,000 distinct CDR3 sequences, 12% seen once. These data were likewise used in another study, on T cells expressing NK-cell markers. As that study records: The cDNA for TCR beta came from 5'RACE template switching with UMIs. These clonotypes, the leaders elsewhere, also led the CD3+CD56-NKG2C+ fraction in a handful of donors.

Sequencing used CD8+ T cells sorted from PBMCs, obtained about 12 days after vaccination. The genes are TRBV7-9 and TRBJ2-1; D unclear. The sequence came from a man aged 45-60 years who received an inactivated influenza vaccine. The chain's CDR3 is CASSLGAASNEQFF. DNA for the CDR3: TGTGCCAGCAGCTTAGGGGCAGCGAGTAATGAGCAGTTCTTC. Filled out from reference TRBV7-9 and TRBJ2-1, the complete variable domain reads DTGVSQNPRHKITKRGQNVTFRCDPISEHNRLYWYRQTLGQGPEFLTYFQNEAQLEKSRLLSDRFSAERPKGSFSTLEIQRTEQGDSAMYLCASSLGAASNEQFFGPGTRLTVL.